The text below deals with one TCR beta chain. The entry originates in a study of cytomegalovirus exposure and HLA in healthy donors. Looking at the study overall: Assignment to the Caucasian-associated ancestry cluster applied to around four fifths of the approximately 400 genotyped donors.

CDR1 and CDR2 (germline): SGDLS, YYNGEE. Trimming at V came to 3 bases and at J to 0 bases, leaving 7 bases not matched to a gene. The CDR3 consists of 17 residues. Amplification used 60 Vbeta primers and 13 Jbeta primers. This table comes from immunoSEQ multiplex PCR, and its TCRdb copy is limited to in-frame clones, with some not included. This sample has about 25,000 clones, with 75% to 85% found just once. The receptor comes from a male donor in good health and CMV-seronegative. The sequenced material came from PBMCs. V gene TRBV9 combines with J gene TRBJ2-3; TRBD1 matches 10 bases. The CDR3 region is CASSAGTGVISTDTQYF. In nucleotides, the CDR3 is TGTGCCAGCAGCGCGGGGACAGGGGTGATTAGCACAGATACGCAGTATTTT.